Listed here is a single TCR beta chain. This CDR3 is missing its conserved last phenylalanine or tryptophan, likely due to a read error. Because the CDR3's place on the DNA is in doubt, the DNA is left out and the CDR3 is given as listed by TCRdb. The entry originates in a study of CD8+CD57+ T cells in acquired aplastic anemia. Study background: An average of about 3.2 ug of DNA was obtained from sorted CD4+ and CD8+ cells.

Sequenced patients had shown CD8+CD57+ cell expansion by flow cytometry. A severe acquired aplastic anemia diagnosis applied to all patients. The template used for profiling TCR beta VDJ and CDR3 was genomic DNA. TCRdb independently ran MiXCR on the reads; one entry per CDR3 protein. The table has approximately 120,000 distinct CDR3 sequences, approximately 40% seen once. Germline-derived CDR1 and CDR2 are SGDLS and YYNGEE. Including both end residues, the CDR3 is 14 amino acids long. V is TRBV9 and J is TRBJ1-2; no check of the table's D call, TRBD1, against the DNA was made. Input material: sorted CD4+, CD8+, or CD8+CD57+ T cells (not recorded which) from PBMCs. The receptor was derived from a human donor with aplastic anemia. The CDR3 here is CASSLRQGRSGYTL.